This TCR beta chain was found in a study of control samples from healthy donors and cancer patients. This clone showed up just a few times. Method: immunoSEQ multiplex PCR; TCRdb's copy keeps in-frame clones and lacks some. The table records roughly 88,000 clones, more than 80% of them present only once. The germline V gene encodes CDR1 MNHEY and CDR2 SMNVEV (reference sequence). The germline V and J ends were trimmed by 8 bases and 2 bases, with 10 bases remaining between them. The CDR3 extends over 13 amino acids. Sample: blood. The sequence was obtained from a man aged 18 to 29 in good health. The chain uses TRBV27 and TRBJ1-5; possibly TRBD1 for D (5 bases). The CDR3 here is CASQGGGNQPQHF. The CDR3, as DNA: TGTGCCAGCCAGGGTGGCGGCAATCAGCCCCAGCATTTT.